A single sample gave rise to the 9 T cell receptor beta chains below, sequenced in a study of shared clonotypes between healthy human individuals. Libraries were prepared by immunoSEQ multiplex PCR; TCRdb keeps only in-frame clonotypes and omits some of them. The sample has under 1 million clones, around 96% seen once. In the naive CD8 group, cells lacked CD45RO and were positively selected for CCR7, so terminally differentiated effector memory CD45RA+ cells were left out. Sequenced: naive CD8+ T cells sorted from blood. The origin of the receptors is a man aged 25 to 45 in good health.

This chain connects TRBV4-1 to TRBJ2-1; 8 bases align to TRBD2. V was pared by 3 bases and J by 9 bases, with 4 bases of the junction left unmatched. The CDR3 extends over 13 amino acids. Germline loops: CDR1 MGHRA, CDR2 YSYEKL. The CDR3 loop is CASSQTGGPEQFF. The DNA for the CDR3 is TGCGCCAGCAGCCAGACGGGAGGGCCTGAGCAGTTCTTC.

V gene TRBV27 combines with J gene TRBJ2-3; 8 bases are a match to TRBD1. Looked up from germline, CDR1 is MNHEY and CDR2 is SMNVEV (reference sequence). After removal of 4 bases from V and 6 bases from J, the junction contained 6 bases not matched to a gene. CDR3 length equals 14 residues. CDR3 in amino acids: CASSSDRALDTQYF. Here the CDR3 DNA reads TGTGCCAGCAGTTCGGACAGGGCTTTGGATACGCAGTATTTT.

The rearrangement uses TRBV9 and TRBJ2-1; D unclear. Germline CDR1 and CDR2: SGDLS and YYNGEE. Trimming removed 0 bases at V and 2 bases at J, with 18 bases between. This CDR3 has 18 amino acids. The DNA of the CDR3 is TGTGCCAGCAGCGTAGCGGCCCAGGCAGACGGTCCCTACAATGAGCAGTTCTTC. Translated, it gives CASSVAAQADGPYNEQFF.

The J gene is TRBJ2-7, the V gene TRBV15, with D unresolved. V lost 5 bases and J lost 3, with 20 bases in between. The CDR3 spans 16 residues. In germline, CDR1 is LNHNV, CDR2 YYDKDF (reference sequence). The chain's CDR3 is CATSVLRLGSLYEQYF. CDR3 DNA sequence: TGTGCCACCAGCGTACTAAGATTGGGTTCTCTCTACGAGCAGTACTTC. Full variable domain (outside the CDR3, taken from reference TRBV15 and TRBJ2-7): DAMVIQNPRYQVTQFGKPVTLSCSQTLNHNVMYWYQQKSSQAPKLLFHYYDKDFNNEADTPDNFQSRRPNTSFCFLDIRSPGLGDTAMYLCATSVLRLGSLYEQYFGPGTRLTVT.

The chain joins TRBV7-6 to TRBJ1-4; 9 bases agree with TRBD1. V trimming: 6 bases; J trimming: 5 bases; junction bases outside the gene matches: 4. The germline V gene has CDR1 SGHVS and CDR2 FNYEAQ. This CDR3 is 14 amino acids long. CDR3 protein: CASSIGTGNEKLFF. CDR3 nucleotide sequence: TGTGCCAGCAGTATAGGGACAGGGAATGAAAAACTGTTTTTT.

The sample holds a few counts of this clone. CDR3 sequence (DNA): TGCGCCAGCAGCCCCCGGACAGCGAGCTACGAGCAGTACTTC. As protein: CASSPRTASYEQYF. The rearrangement links TRBV4-1 to TRBJ2-7; TRBD1 might be the D (6 bases). V lost 4 bases, J lost 3 bases, and 13 bases lay in between. CDR1 and CDR2 (germline): MGHRA, YSYEKL. There are 14 residues in the CDR3.

The V and J genes are TRBV11-2 and TRBJ2-7, with TRBD2 as a possible D gene (6 bases). Trimming took 3 bases from V and 4 from J, leaving 13 bases between them. This CDR3 is built from 14 residues. The germline CDR1 and CDR2 sequences are SGHAT and FQNNGV. Here the CDR3 DNA reads TGTGCCAGCAGCTTCCCGGCAGGGAGGTACGAGCAGTACTTC. Translated: CASSFPAGRYEQYF.

This clone appeared a single time. Other DNA sequences in the sample encode the same CDR3. This chain links TRBV20-1 with TRBJ2-7; D gene uncertain. V was pared by 5 bases and J by 3 bases, with 8 bases between. CDR3 length: 11 residues. CDR1 is DFQATT and CDR2 is SNEGSKA in the germline V gene (reference sequence). CDR3 sequence (DNA): TGCAGTGCTCGGGCTGTCTACGAGCAGTACTTC. Translation: CSARAVYEQYF.

This clone has just one count. The chain employs TRBV5-1 and TRBJ2-1; 7 nucleotides line up with TRBD2. CDR1 is SGHRS, CDR2 YFSETQ, per germline. The CDR3 is 13 residues long. V was clipped by 5 bases and J by 8 bases; unmatched bases: 7. CDR3 nucleotide sequence: TGCGCCAGCAGGACGGGACTAATGGATGAGCAGTTCTTC. Protein product: CASRTGLMDEQFF.